The 19 T cell receptor beta chains in this list originate from one sample, sequenced in a study of blood T cell repertoires in COVID-19. Assay: immunoSEQ multiplex PCR; the TCRdb copy retains only in-frame clones and omits some. The data contain under 200,000 clones, approximately 83% of them singletons. Sequencing input: peripheral blood. These receptors were obtained from a human donor in a cohort sampled during active COVID-19.

The CDR3 is CASQGIGDTEAFF. Written as DNA, the CDR3 is TGCGCCAGCCAGGGGATCGGGGACACTGAAGCTTTCTTT. The rearrangement joins TRBV10-1 to TRBJ1-1, with D possibly being TRBD1 (6 bases). Trimming left V 8 bases short and J 3 bases short, with 13 bases between. Germline V lookup: CDR1 WNHNN, CDR2 SYGVQD (reference sequence). The CDR3 spans 13 residues.

V usage is TRBV5-4 and J usage is TRBJ2-7; 7 nucleotides agree with TRBD1. After removal of 7 bases from V and 5 bases from J, the junction contained 12 bases not matched to a gene. Germline assignment: CDR1 SGHNT and CDR2 YYREEE (reference sequence). There are 14 residues in the CDR3. CDR3 sequence reads: CASGEGGVRNEQYF. Written as DNA, the CDR3 is TGTGCCAGCGGAGAAGGGGGCGTTAGAAACGAGCAGTACTTC.

In this sample, this clone turned up once. The chain has TRBV7-9 and TRBJ1-2, with D possibly matching TRBD1 (6 bases). V lost 3 bases, J lost 1 base, and 18 bases lay in between. The CDR3 runs 17 residues. From germline, CDR1 is SEHNR and CDR2 FQNEAQ (reference sequence). The CDR3 loop is CASSFNYRTAHNYGYTF. The CDR3 nucleotides read TGTGCCAGCAGCTTTAACTACCGGACAGCCCATAACTATGGCTACACCTTC.

The V call is TRBV5-6, the J call TRBJ1-3, with D perhaps matching TRBD1 (5 bases). V shed 0 bases and J shed 1 base, with 8 bases lying between them. Germline values: CDR1 SGHDT, CDR2 YYEEEE. The CDR3 is 15 residues long. CDR3 coding DNA: TGTGCCAGCAGCTTGGGCGGGGGATCTGGAAACACCATATATTTT. This gives the protein CASSLGGGSGNTIYF.

This chain links TRBV7-6 with TRBJ1-5, with TRBD1 as a possible D gene (5 bases). V gave up 3 bases and J gave up 7 bases, with 10 bases separating them. Germline CDR1 is SGHVS and CDR2 is FNYEAQ. The CDR3 length is 13 residues. CDR3 region: CASSLGGWQPQHF. CDR3 sequence (DNA): TGTGCCAGCAGCTTGGGGGGTTGGCAGCCCCAGCATTTT.

As concerns this clone: At one end, the junction sequence differs from germline, possibly due to a read error. CDR3 coding DNA: TGTGCCAGCAGCCAAGGGCTGATGTGGACAGGGCGTAACTTC. It is translated as CASSQGLMWTGRNF. The chain carries TRBV3-1 (or the pseudogene TRBV3-2) and TRBJ2-7, with 8 bases lining up with TRBD1. The CDR3 sequence is 14 residues long. The germline V gene has CDR1 LGHDT and CDR2 YNNKEL (reference sequence).

The rearrangement joins TRBV3-1 (or the pseudogene TRBV3-2) to TRBJ2-5; 14 bases are shared with TRBD2. Trimming cost V 6 bases and J 5 bases; bases outside gene matches: 8. The CDR3 contains 16 residues. Germline V gene data show CDR1 as LGHDT and CDR2 as YNNKEL (reference sequence). The CDR3 DNA is TGTGCCAGCAGGCGACTAGCGGGGGGGCTTGTCGAGACCCAGTACTTC. Its protein is CASRRLAGGLVETQYF.

J is TRBJ1-5 and V is TRBV9; D not resolved. The V end was cut by 0 bases, the J end by 7 bases, with 14 bases between. Germline V gene sequence: CDR1 SGDLS, CDR2 YYNGEE. CDR3 length equals 15 residues. DNA of the CDR3: TGTGCCAGCAGCGTAGATGGGTCGAGGAGGCAGCCCCAGCATTTT. It translates to CASSVDGSRRQPQHF.

This clone appeared once. The rearrangement links TRBV21-1 to TRBJ2-7; TRBD1 reflects the table's D call only, with no check against the DNA. TRBV21-1 is an annotated pseudogene. CDR3 length: 15 amino acids. Here the CDR3 reads CASSNDGTGPYEQYF. The CDR3 bases are TGTGCCAGCAGCAATGACGGGACAGGGCCCTACGAGCAGTACTTC.

The chain couples TRBV19 to TRBJ1-6, with TRBD1 matching 7 bases. There are 14 residues in the CDR3. Germline V gene sequence: CDR1 LNHDA, CDR2 SQIVND (reference sequence). V was clipped by 5 bases and J by 10 bases; unmatched bases: 8. The CDR3 reads CASSEDRVMSPLHF. CDR3 sequence (DNA): TGTGCCAGTAGTGAAGACAGGGTAATGTCACCCCTCCACTTT.

The chain carries TRBV11-2 and TRBJ2-7; a possible D gene is TRBD1 (6 bases). Germline V gene sequence: CDR1 SGHAT, CDR2 FQNNGV. The CDR3 loop spans 13 amino acids. V shed 5 bases and J shed 5 bases, with 13 bases lying between them. CDR3 coding DNA: TGTGCCAGCAGCACCGGGACACCTAACGAGCAGTACTTC. It translates to CASSTGTPNEQYF. The whole variable domain, filled in from reference TRBV11-2 and TRBJ2-7, reads EAGVAQSPRYKIIEKRQSVAFWCNPISGHATLYWYQQILGQGPKLLIQFQNNGVVDDSQLPKDRFSAERLKGVDSTLKIQPAKLEDSAVYLCASSTGTPNEQYFGPGTRLTVT.

Here the CDR3 reads CASSQDARQGGEKLFF. The CDR3 DNA reads TGCGCCAGCAGCCAAGATGCGCGGCAGGGAGGTGAAAAACTGTTTTTT. The chain couples TRBV4-3 to TRBJ1-4; D might be TRBD1 (5 bases). Trimming took 0 bases from V and 7 from J, leaving 15 bases between them. CDR3 size: 16 residues. Germline CDR1 LGHNA, CDR2 YSLEER.

V is TRBV7-2 and J is TRBJ2-7; a possible D gene is TRBD1 (6 bases). This CDR3 region has 13 residues. Trimming took off 4 bases at V and 6 bases at J, with 13 bases between the two ends. Germline assignment: CDR1 SGHTA and CDR2 FQGNSA. The DNA of the CDR3 is TGTGCCAGCAGCTCTACAGGGATGGGCGAGCAGTACTTC. It encodes CASSSTGMGEQYF.

V is TRBV6-4 and J is TRBJ2-5; TRBD2 might be the D (7 bases). V lost 0 bases to trimming and J lost 2 bases, with 19 bases between them. The length of the CDR3 is 18 residues. Germline loops: CDR1 MRHNA, CDR2 SNTAGT. The CDR3 reads CASSDSSRGATGQETQYF. CDR3 nucleotides: TGTGCCAGCAGTGACTCGAGTCGGGGGGCCACGGGGCAAGAGACCCAGTACTTC.

The gene calls are TRBV2 and TRBJ1-4; TRBD1 is a possible D gene (6 bases). Per germline, CDR1 SNHLY and CDR2 FYNNEI. V lost 1 base and J 5 bases, leaving 14 bases between the germline ends. The CDR3 loop spans 16 amino acids. The CDR3 nucleotides read TGTGCCAGCAGTGAAGATGCGGGGGCGGGGAATGAAAAACTGTTTTTT. This translates into CASSEDAGAGNEKLFF.

The rearrangement links TRBV6-5 to TRBJ2-7; D may be TRBD1 (6 bases). The CDR3 has 14 amino acids. V lost 6 bases and J lost 0, with 12 bases in between. Germline V gene lookup returns CDR1 MNHEY and CDR2 SVGAGI. The CDR3 nucleotides are TGTGCCAGCAGCCAGGGGCCGGGCTCCTACGAGCAGTACTTC. Translation: CASSQGPGSYEQYF.

This clone was seen a single time. The J gene is TRBJ2-7, the V gene TRBV24-1; 7 bases fit TRBD1. The CDR3 length is 15 residues. Germline CDR1 is KGHDR and CDR2 is SFDVKD. With 12 bases clipped from V and 1 base from J, the junction kept 14 bases outside the gene matches. The CDR3: CASAASGTDSYEQYF. The CDR3 nucleotides read TGTGCCTCTGCCGCTTCCGGGACAGATTCCTACGAGCAGTACTTC.

The J gene is TRBJ2-5, the V gene TRBV5-4; 7 bases line up with TRBD1. The junction had 5 bases not matched to a gene; V was cut back by 5 bases and J by 1 base. The CDR3 loop spans 14 amino acids. Germline CDR1 and CDR2: SGHNT and YYREEE (reference sequence). The CDR3 spells CASSRGGPQETQYF. DNA of the CDR3: TGTGCCAGCAGTAGAGGGGGCCCCCAAGAGACCCAGTACTTC.

This chain links TRBV4-1 with TRBJ1-3; TRBD1 aligns across 9 bases. Germline values: CDR1 MGHRA, CDR2 YSYEKL. V shed 0 bases, J shed 1 base, and the junction held 7 bases outside the gene matches. The CDR3 is 18 residues long. In nucleotides, the CDR3 is TGCGCCAGCAGCCAAGAGCCCCTACAGGGGGCGTCTGGAAACACCATATATTTT. It is translated as CASSQEPLQGASGNTIYF.